This T cell receptor beta chain was captured in a study of blood T cell repertoires in COVID-19. At the level of the study: Samples came from the United States, Italy and Spain, spanning acute and convalescent COVID-19.

Germline CDR1 is MDHEN and CDR2 is SYDVKM. CDR3 length: 14 amino acids. V lost 6 bases, J lost 10 bases, and 16 bases lay in between. Participant-reported clinical history was the basis for cohort assignment. Before they entered the study, exposed participants had met a COVID-19 case within 2 weeks. Authors' analysis steps: The authors estimated nucleated cell counts from reference gene primer amplification. The table came from immunoSEQ multiplex PCR; TCRdb's copy has only in-frame clones and leaves some out. The V and J calls and clone size come from that table; D and trimming were worked out from the DNA. The sample has 200,000 to 250,000 clones; approximately 83% are singletons.

The clonotype was recovered from a woman aged 45 to 65 who had been exposed to COVID-19. Sequenced material: PBMCs or T cells enriched from blood (not recorded which). The chain joins TRBV28 to TRBJ1-6; TRBD1 is a possible D gene (5 bases). In nucleotides, the CDR3 is TGTGCCAGCAGCTCCCAGTTAGGGGAATCACCCCTCCACTTT. Protein: CASSSQLGESPLHF.